The 6 T cell receptor beta chains below all came from one sample that was sequenced in a study of graft-versus-host responses after intestinal transplantation. Their target antigens are unknown. Repertoires were generated with immunoSEQ multiplex PCR, while TCRdb's copy carries only in-frame clones and drops some. The sample includes some 87,000 clones, 80% to 95% of them seen just once. Sequencing used unstimulated CD4+ T cells sorted from spleen or lymph node cells, obtained before intestinal transplant. The origin of the receptors is a human donor who received an intestinal transplant.

This sequence joins TRBV7-3 and TRBJ1-1; D perhaps matches TRBD1 (6 bases). The germline V and J ends were trimmed by 8 bases and 11 bases, with 21 bases remaining between them. The CDR3 length is 13 residues. Germline assignment: CDR1 SGHTA and CDR2 FQGTGA. CDR3 in amino acids: CASQVGAQGEAFF. The CDR3, as DNA: TGTGCCAGCCAGGTGGGGGCCCAAGGGGAGGCTTTCTTT.

The chain combines TRBV7-9 with TRBJ2-3; 9 nucleotides align to TRBD1. V was pared by 8 bases and J by 2 bases, with 5 bases of the junction left unmatched. The CDR3 has 14 amino acids. The germline V gene has CDR1 SEHNR and CDR2 FQNEAQ (reference sequence). CDR3 in amino acids: CASGQGLSTDTQYF. The CDR3 DNA follows: TGTGCCAGCGGACAGGGGCTTTCCACAGATACGCAGTATTTT.

V gene TRBV27 combines with J gene TRBJ1-2; TRBD1 is a possible D gene (6 bases). V was shortened by 1 base and J by 3 bases, with 6 bases between the two germline ends. The germline CDR1 and CDR2 sequences are MNHEY and SMNVEV (reference sequence). CDR3 size: 13 residues. The DNA for the CDR3 is TGTGCCAGCAGTTTATACAGGGACTATGGCTACACCTTC. Translating it yields CASSLYRDYGYTF.

The chain joins TRBV6-9 to TRBJ1-2, with D perhaps matching TRBD1 (5 bases). CDR3 length: 12 amino acids. Trimming left V 8 bases short and J 3 bases short, with 10 bases between. CDR1 MNHGY and CDR2 SVAAGI come from the germline V gene. Written as DNA, the CDR3 is TGTGCCAGCTCCGGGGCGGACTATGGCTACACCTTC. This encodes CASSGADYGYTF.

This clone was seen only once. CDR3 bases: TGTGCCAGCAGCTTAGAGGGACTAGCGGGAGGCGAGCAGTACTTC. Protein sequence: CASSLEGLAGGEQYF. This chain connects TRBV7-6 to TRBJ2-7; the match to TRBD2 covers 15 bases. CDR3 size: 15 residues. With V trimmed by 1 base and J by 6 bases, 1 base remained unmatched. Germline CDR1 reads SGHVS; CDR2 reads FNYEAQ.

The chain combines TRBV5-1 with TRBJ2-1; a possible D gene is TRBD2 (6 bases). Trimming removed 0 bases from V and 1 base from J, with 11 bases in between. Per germline, CDR1 SGHRS and CDR2 YFSETQ. This CDR3 region has 16 residues. CDR3 DNA sequence: TGCGCCAGCAGCTTGGTAAAGGAGGGGTCCTACAATGAGCAGTTCTTC. It translates to CASSLVKEGSYNEQFF. Full variable domain (rest looked up from reference TRBV5-1 and TRBJ2-1): KAGVTQTPRYLIKTRGQQVTLSCSPISGHRSVSWYQQTPGQGLQFLFEYFSETQRNKGNFPGRFSGRQFSNSRSEMNVSTLELGDSALYLCASSLVKEGSYNEQFFGPGTRLTVL.